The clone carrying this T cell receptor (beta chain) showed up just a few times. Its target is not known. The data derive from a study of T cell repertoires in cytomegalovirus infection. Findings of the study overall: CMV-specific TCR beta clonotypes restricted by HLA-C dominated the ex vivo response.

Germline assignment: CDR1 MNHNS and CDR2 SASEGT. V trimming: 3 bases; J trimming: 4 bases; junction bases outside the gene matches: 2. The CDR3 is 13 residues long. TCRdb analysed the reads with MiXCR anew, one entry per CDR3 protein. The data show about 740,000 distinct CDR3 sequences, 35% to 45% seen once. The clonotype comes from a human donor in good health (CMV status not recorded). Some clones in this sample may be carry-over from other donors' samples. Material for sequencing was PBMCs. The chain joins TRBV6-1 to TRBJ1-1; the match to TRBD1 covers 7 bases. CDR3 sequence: CASSDYRGTEAFF. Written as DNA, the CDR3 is TGTGCCAGCAGTGACTACAGGGGCACTGAAGCTTTCTTT.